This T cell receptor (beta chain) emerged from a study of shared clonotypes between healthy human individuals. Study outcomes and limitations: Sampling included only blood; tissue repertoires likely differ. At large depth, rarefaction still showed sorted-subset sequencing to be incomplete.

Libraries were prepared by immunoSEQ multiplex PCR; TCRdb keeps only in-frame clonotypes and omits some of them. The data contain 180,000 or so clones, 90% to 95% of them singletons. Comment on this clone: The antigen remains unidentified.

Germline V gives CDR1 GTSNPN, CDR2 SVGIG (reference sequence). The CDR3 contains 14 residues. Input material: naive CD4+ T cells sorted from blood. Subset denoted: CD45RA+ positively selected. The sequence derives from a woman between 25 and 40 years old in good health. The chain links TRBV30 to TRBJ2-5; TRBD1 or TRBD2 may be the D gene (5 bases each). The J call may be faulty, since TRBJ2-7 better matches the DNA end. The CDR3 sequence: CAWSISGTGYEQYF. In DNA form, the CDR3 reads TGTGCCTGGAGTATCTCAGGGACGGGCTACGAGCAGTACTTC.